This T cell receptor beta chain was captured in a study of cytotoxic CD8 clonotypes in ibrutinib-treated CLL. Study conclusions and caveats: Under treatment, the uncommon public clonotypes either contracted or remained stable. Higher circulating CD8+ T-cell counts strongly accompanied higher baseline clonality, above age-matched healthy donors.

On this clone itself: Its matching antigen is unknown.

Some clones are missing from TCRdb's copy, which holds only in-frame ones; the method was immunoSEQ multiplex PCR. The repertoire holds around 310,000 clones, with about 80% as singletons. The ends were cut back, 0 bases at V and 2 bases at J, with 4 bases in the middle. Germline CDR1 is MNHEY and CDR2 is SMNVEV (reference sequence). The CDR3 has 13 residues. This sequence originates from a human donor with chronic lymphocytic leukemia. Sequencing used PBMCs, obtained before ibrutinib treatment. The chain is built from TRBV27 and TRBJ2-5; D gene unclear. This chain's CDR3 is CASSLSIQETQYF. The CDR3 bases are TGTGCCAGCAGTTTATCGATTCAAGAGACCCAGTACTTC.